The rows below give T cell receptor beta chains drawn from one sample of a study of regulatory T cells in long-lasting Graves disease. TCRdb recomputed calls from the multiplex PCR reads with MiXCR, one row per CDR3 protein. The sample carries approximately 540,000 distinct CDR3 sequences, 12% recorded once. This same sample was also taken into another study, of T cells in Graves' hyperthyroidism and ophthalmopathy.

Source: peripheral blood mononuclear cells (PBMCs), taken at new diagnosis, from a patient treated with antithyroid drugs. Receptor source: a woman aged 25-40 years with Graves disease. Each CDR3 is given with its conserved first and last residue. Each record gives: CDR3 DNA, CDR3 protein, clone size, J gene, D gene, V gene. D genes are given only for firm matches. Rows give clone size only sometimes, using once, few, many, or a class for an expanded clone.

TGTGCCAGCTCACCTTCGGACACACCCTCCTACGAGCAGTACTTC | CASSPSDTPSYEQYF | many | TRBJ2-7 | NA | TRBV18
TGTGCCAGCAGCCACTTGGGGCCATGGGATGAAAAACTGTTTTTT | CASSHLGPWDEKLFF | many | TRBJ1-4 | NA | TRBV7-2
TGCGCCAGCAGCCAAGATGTCAGGGACAGGATCAAGCCCCAGCATTTT | CASSQDVRDRIKPQHF | many | TRBJ1-5 | TRBD1 | TRBV4-3
TGCGCCAGCAGTGAGTCTCAGACGGGGGTCTGGGCCCAGTACTTC | CASSESQTGVWAQYF | NA | TRBJ2-5 | NA | TRBV10-1
TGCGCCAGCAGCTTGGACGCGACTTCGCCCAGGGAGCAGTTCTTC | CASSLDATSPREQFF | many | TRBJ2-1 | NA | TRBV5-1
TGTGCCACCAGTGATTTATACACAGAGGCGGACGGCGAGCAGTTCTTC | CATSDLYTEADGEQFF | few | TRBJ2-1 | NA | TRBV24-1
TGTGCCAGCTCACGCGACAGGAACACTGAAGCTTTCTTT | CASSRDRNTEAFF | many | TRBJ1-1 | NA | TRBV18
TGCAGCGTCGCTGACGGAGGCAATCAGCCCCAGCATTTT | CSVADGGNQPQHF | few | TRBJ1-5 | NA | TRBV29-1
TGTGCCAGCAGCCGAGCTCCCCCGGATGAGCAGTTCTTC | CASSRAPPDEQFF | many | TRBJ2-1 | NA | TRBV12-3/TRBV12-4
TGTGCCAGCAGTCTTGGAGGGACTATGCACAATGAGCAGTTCTTC | CASSLGGTMHNEQFF | few | TRBJ2-1 | TRBD2 | TRBV6-1
TGCGCCAGCAGCTACCAGACAGGATACCAAGAGACCCAGTACTTC | CASSYQTGYQETQYF | NA | TRBJ2-5 | NA | TRBV5-1
TGTGCCAGCACTCAGTGGGACAGCTATAATTCACCCCTCCACTTT | CASTQWDSYNSPLHF | many | TRBJ1-6 | TRBD1 | TRBV2
TGTGCCAGCAGAACCGCCAGGCGCAATCAGCCCCAGCATTTT | CASRTARRNQPQHF | NA | TRBJ1-5 | NA | TRBV6-2/TRBV6-3
TGCAGCGTCATAAGGACACTCGGGAACACTGAAGCTTTCTTT | CSVIRTLGNTEAFF | NA | TRBJ1-1 | NA | TRBV29-1
TGTGCCAGCAGTTACCCTCCCGTCGATAGCAATCAGCCCCAGCATTTT | CASSYPPVDSNQPQHF | many | TRBJ1-5 | NA | TRBV6-5
TGCGCCAGCAGCAGGGGCTTCCAGAACACTGAAGCTTTCTTT | CASSRGFQNTEAFF | few | TRBJ1-1 | NA | TRBV5-1
TGCAGCGTTGAGGGGCAGAACACTGAAGCTTTCTTT | CSVEGQNTEAFF | many | TRBJ1-1 | NA | TRBV29-1
TGTGCCTGGAGTGGGACGGCCAACACCGGGGAGCTGTTTTTT | CAWSGTANTGELFF | many | TRBJ2-2 | NA | TRBV30
TGTGCCAGCAGATCACTCCCAAGGGAGACCCAGTACTTC | CASRSLPRETQYF | many | TRBJ2-5 | NA | TRBV28
TGTGCCAGCAGCTGGTTCGGGGGCGCAGGGACTGAAGCTTTCTTT | CASSWFGGAGTEAFF | many | TRBJ1-1 | NA | TRBV2
TGTGCCAGCAGCTTAGACCAGGTTATGGATGCTTTCTTT | CASSLDQVMDAFF | many | TRBJ1-1 | NA | TRBV7-8
TGTGCCATCAGTGAGTTGGCAGGGGGGTACGAGCAGTACTTC | CAISELAGGYEQYF | NA | TRBJ2-7 | NA | TRBV10-3
TGTGCCAGCAGCGCGGGACTAGCGGGAGGGCCGGTTCACTTC | CASSAGLAGGPVHF | many | TRBJ2-7 | TRBD2 | TRBV9
TGCAGTGCTAGAGGTGGTATCTACGAGCAGTACTTC | CSARGGIYEQYF | many | TRBJ2-7 | NA | TRBV20-1
TGTGCCACTACCGGACTAGCGGTCGGTGGCACCGGGGAGCTGTTTTTT | CATTGLAVGGTGELFF | many | TRBJ2-2 | TRBD2 | TRBV28
TGCAGTGCTAGAGATAGGCTCGGGACAGGGAAAGAAGCTTTCTTT | CSARDRLGTGKEAFF | many | TRBJ1-1 | TRBD1 | TRBV20-1
TGTGCCAGCAGCCAAGAGGGTGCGGGGAACACTGAAGCTTTCTTT | CASSQEGAGNTEAFF | many | TRBJ1-1 | NA | TRBV3-1
TGTGCCAGCAGGCCACAGGGGTACGAGCAGTACTTC | CASRPQGYEQYF | many | TRBJ2-7 | TRBD1 | TRBV28
TGTGCCAGCAGTTACGGGACAGGTCCAGGCGAGCAGTACTTC | CASSYGTGPGEQYF | many | TRBJ2-7 | TRBD1 | TRBV6-9
TGTGCCAGCAGCCTCACGGACAGGGGAAGGAGCTACACCTTC | CASSLTDRGRSYTF | many | TRBJ1-2 | TRBD1 | TRBV7-2
TGCAGTGCCCTAGCGGCTCAAGAGACCCAGTACTTC | CSALAAQETQYF | NA | TRBJ2-5 | TRBD2 | TRBV20-1
TGTGCCAGCAGCTACCGACTAGCGGGAGCTCCCGGGGAGCTGTTTTTT | CASSYRLAGAPGELFF | many | TRBJ2-2 | TRBD2 | TRBV11-2
TGCAGTGCTATCGGGGGTTTAGGCTATGGCTACACCTTC | CSAIGGLGYGYTF | NA | TRBJ1-2 | NA | TRBV20-1
TGTGCCAGTGGTCCGGGGGACAGAATTGGGGGCACCCTCCACTTT | CASGPGDRIGGTLHF | few | TRBJ1-6 | TRBD1 | TRBV19
TGTGCCAGTAGTACGGGACTAGCGGGGGGATTCGAGCAGTACTTC | CASSTGLAGGFEQYF | many | TRBJ2-7 | TRBD2 | TRBV19
TGTGCCAGCAGGGGACAGGGGGTAGTCTACGAGCAGTACTTC | CASRGQGVVYEQYF | many | TRBJ2-7 | TRBD1 | TRBV2
TGCAGTGCTCCTTCGGCTAGCGGGAGAGTTGAAGAGACCCAGTACTTC | CSAPSASGRVEETQYF | many | TRBJ2-5 | TRBD2 | TRBV20-1
TGTGCCAGCAGTCTGGGGCTCGGGTCGAGTGGCTACACCTTC | CASSLGLGSSGYTF | NA | TRBJ1-2 | NA | TRBV3-1
TGTGCCAGTAGTATTGGCGGGACAGGGTTAACAGATACGCAGTATTTT | CASSIGGTGLTDTQYF | many | TRBJ2-3 | TRBD1 | TRBV19
TGCGCCAGCAGCTTCACAAGGGGACTGTACGAGCAGTACTTC | CASSFTRGLYEQYF | many | TRBJ2-7 | NA | TRBV5-1